These 13 T cell receptor beta chains were all obtained from the same sample, sequenced in a study of spatial heterogeneity in lung cancer. Using its own MiXCR run on the 5' RACE reads, TCRdb lists one record per CDR3 protein. The table shows more than 60,000 distinct CDR3 sequences, with 8% occurring only once. Regarding time point: sample taken at primary tumor resection. Specimen: PBMCs, collected at surgery. The receptors were sampled from a male donor with early-stage non-small cell lung cancer.

V usage is TRBV6-2 or TRBV6-3 and J usage is TRBJ2-3, with TRBD2 matching 7 bases. V was pared by 5 bases and J by 9 bases, with 14 bases of the junction left unmatched. The CDR3 has 15 amino acids. Germline CDR1 and CDR2: MNHEY and SVGEGT. The CDR3 coding sequence is TGTGCCAGCAGTCCCCAGCGGGGCACCCAAAGCACGCAGTATTTT. Translation gives CASSPQRGTQSTQYF.

This clonotype showed up many times. The V call is TRBV10-1, the J call TRBJ1-1; TRBD1 aligns across 9 bases. The CDR3 loop spans 14 amino acids. J lost 10 bases, V lost 1 base, and 7 bases had no gene match. Looked up from germline, CDR1 is WNHNN and CDR2 is SYGVQD (reference sequence). The CDR3 nucleotides are TGCGCCAGCAGTGAGTTAGTGACAGGGGGTCGAGCTTTCTTT. Its translation is CASSELVTGGRAFF.

The chain joins TRBV7-3 to TRBJ2-2; the D is unclear. V was trimmed by 3 bases and J by 4 bases, leaving 9 bases between them. Germline assignment: CDR1 SGHTA and CDR2 FQGTGA. The CDR3 runs to 14 residues. The CDR3 protein is CASSLSRGTGELFF. The CDR3, as DNA: TGTGCCAGCAGCTTGTCTAGAGGCACCGGGGAGCTGTTTTTT.

The rearrangement links TRBV7-9 to TRBJ2-1, with 9 nucleotides matching TRBD2. Germline lookup yields CDR1 SEHNR and CDR2 FQNEAQ (reference sequence). The CDR3 spans 17 residues. The junction had 5 bases not matched to a gene; V was cut back by 0 bases and J by 2 bases. The CDR3 nucleotides read TGTGCCAGCAGCTTAGCATTAGCGGGAGAAGCCTACAATGAGCAGTTCTTC. This encodes CASSLALAGEAYNEQFF.

This clonotype was seen a handful of times. The chain employs TRBV19 and TRBJ1-2; the match to TRBD1 covers 8 bases. The germline gives CDR1 LNHDA, CDR2 SQIVND (reference sequence). V dropped 3 bases and J dropped 3; count of bases not matched to a gene: 6. The length of the CDR3 is 15 residues. Here the CDR3 DNA reads TGTGCCAGTAGTATTTTCGCAGGGGGCTACTATGGCTACACCTTC. Encoded protein: CASSIFAGGYYGYTF. Supplemented by reference TRBV19 and TRBJ1-2, the full variable domain reads DGGITQSPKYLFRKEGQNVTLSCEQNLNHDAMYWYRQDPGQGLRLIYYSQIVNDFQKGDIAEGYSVSREKKESFPLTVTSAQKNPTAFYLCASSIFAGGYYGYTFGSGTRLTVV.

The table lists this clonotype with a few counts. This CDR3 reads CSANRGPGTGELFF. The CDR3 DNA is TGCAGTGCTAACAGGGGGCCGGGAACCGGGGAGCTGTTTTTT. This chain connects TRBV20-1 to TRBJ2-2; 9 bases match TRBD1. This CDR3 has 14 residues. V shed 4 bases and J 5 bases; nucleotides not matched to a gene: 5. Germline V gene sequence: CDR1 DFQATT, CDR2 SNEGSKA (reference sequence).

This clonotype was counted many times. The CDR3 nucleotides read TGCGCCAGCAGCTTTCAGGGAGCCTACGAGCAGTACTTC. Translating gives CASSFQGAYEQYF. The chain joins TRBV5-1 to TRBJ2-7; D may correspond to TRBD1 or TRBD2 (5 bases each). This CDR3 region has 13 residues. CDR1 SGHRS and CDR2 YFSETQ come from the germline V gene. V dropped 2 bases and J dropped 2 bases, with 8 bases sitting between them.

The table lists this clonotype with many counts. The V and J genes are TRBV2 and TRBJ2-5, with D perhaps TRBD1 (6 bases). Germline V gene lookup returns CDR1 SNHLY and CDR2 FYNNEI. The V end was cut by 3 bases, the J end by 1 base, with 12 bases between. The CDR3 consists of 15 residues. The CDR3 nucleotides are TGTGCCAGCAGTGAGTCACAGGGATTCCAAGAGACCCAGTACTTC. It encodes CASSESQGFQETQYF.

The rearrangement uses TRBV20-1 and TRBJ2-3, with unresolved D. Germline loops: CDR1 DFQATT, CDR2 SNEGSKA (reference sequence). This CDR3 has 11 amino acids. The ends were cut back, 3 bases at V and 4 bases at J, with 5 bases in the middle. CDR3 DNA: TGCAGTGCTAGTCTAGCAGATACGCAGTATTTT. Its translation is CSASLADTQYF.

This clonotype was seen ten or more times. The chain has TRBV12-3 or TRBV12-4 and TRBJ2-1; perhaps D is TRBD1 or TRBD2 (6 bases each). This CDR3 region has 14 residues. V lost 7 bases, J lost 8 bases, and 18 bases lay in between. CDR3: CASTPGHGGDEQFF. CDR3 nucleotides: TGTGCCAGCACACCTGGGCACGGGGGCGATGAGCAGTTCTTC.

This clonotype has ten or more counts. This sequence joins TRBV7-9 and TRBJ2-3; D ambiguous. Germline CDR1 is SEHNR and CDR2 is FQNEAQ (reference sequence). The CDR3 runs to 11 residues. Trimming removed 3 bases at V and 7 bases at J, with 5 bases between. The CDR3 sequence: CASSFGYTQYF. The CDR3 bases are TGTGCCAGCAGCTTCGGGTATACGCAGTATTTT.

At least ten counts were recorded for this clonotype. The chain is built from TRBV19 and TRBJ2-1; 12 positions match TRBD2. The CDR3 length is 19 residues. CDR1 is LNHDA, CDR2 SQIVND, per germline (reference sequence). V was pared by 0 bases and J by 3 bases, with 9 bases of the junction left unmatched. DNA for the CDR3: TGTGCCAGTAGTATAGAGAGCTGGACTAGCGGGAAGTTCTACAATGAGCAGTTCTTC. Its translation: CASSIESWTSGKFYNEQFF.

The sample holds a few counts of this clonotype. The chain uses TRBV5-1 and TRBJ2-7, with D uncertain. The CDR3 is 12 amino acids. V gave up 4 bases and J gave up 5 bases, with 10 bases separating them. CDR1 and CDR2 (germline): SGHRS, YFSETQ. The CDR3 sequence is CASSLDYNEQYF. As DNA, the CDR3 is TGCGCCAGCAGCCTTGATTACAACGAGCAGTACTTC.